Listed here are 29 T cell receptor beta chains from one sample, sequenced in a study of naive and memory T cell subsets. The beta constant-region primer was an equimolar mix of two oligonucleotides covering TRBC1 and TRBC2. TCRdb re-analysed the UMI-ligation and nested PCR reads in MiXCR, keeping a single row per CDR3 protein. The data show approximately 85,000 distinct CDR3 sequences, 7% to 7.5% seen once. The sequencing sample was made of central memory CD4+ T cells from blood. The receptors come from a human donor in good health.

At least ten counts were recorded for this clonotype. The chain joins TRBV7-8 to TRBJ2-7; 7 nucleotides match TRBD1. Trimming removed 6 bases from V and 3 bases from J; junction bases left unmatched: 2. This CDR3 contains 12 residues. CDR1 and CDR2 from the germline V gene are SGHVS and FQNEAQ. The CDR3 spells CASSRQGYEQYF. The CDR3 DNA reads as TGTGCCAGCAGTAGACAGGGCTACGAGCAGTACTTC.

V is TRBV20-1 and J is TRBJ2-1, with a tentative D call TRBD2 (6 bases). CDR3 length equals 12 residues. Germline-derived CDR1 and CDR2 are DFQATT and SNEGSKA (reference sequence). The DNA of the CDR3 is TGCACCGGAGGGGCTTCTTACAATGAGCAGTTCTTC. This translates into CTGGASYNEQFF.

This rearrangement joins TRBV6-2 or TRBV6-3 to TRBJ2-1; D not resolved. The CDR3 has 17 amino acids. Trimming shortened V by 0 bases and J by 0 bases, and 12 bases separated the two germline ends. CDR1 is MNHEY and CDR2 is SVGEGT in the germline V gene. The CDR3 DNA sequence: TGTGCCAGCAGTTACTCGAGCCGAGGAAGCTCCTACAATGAGCAGTTCTTC. Protein: CASSYSSRGSSYNEQFF.

This clonotype was found many times. The genes are TRBV28 and TRBJ1-5; 7 positions agree with TRBD1. This CDR3 is 14 amino acids long. CDR1 is MDHEN, CDR2 SYDVKM, per germline. Trimming removed 3 bases from V and 2 bases from J; junction bases left unmatched: 1. The CDR3 DNA reads TGTGCCAGCAGTTTCGGACAGGGCAATCAGCCCCAGCATTTT. This gives the protein CASSFGQGNQPQHF.

The chain is built from TRBV6-6 and TRBJ1-4; D is unresolved. The germline gives CDR1 MNHNY, CDR2 SVGAGI (reference sequence). CDR3 length: 13 amino acids. V was cut by 2 bases and J by 5 bases, with 6 bases left in between. CDR3 protein: CASSYVQNEKLFF. CDR3 nucleotide sequence: TGTGCCAGCAGTTACGTCCAGAATGAAAAACTGTTTTTT.

J is TRBJ2-3 and V is TRBV29-1; possibly TRBD1 for D (6 bases). The V end was cut by 4 bases, the J end by 0 bases, with 11 bases between. This CDR3 has 14 residues. The germline V gene has CDR1 SQVTM and CDR2 ANQGSEA. The CDR3 protein is CSVVDRPSTDTQYF. For the CDR3, the DNA is TGCAGCGTTGTAGACAGGCCAAGCACAGATACGCAGTATTTT.

The rearrangement links TRBV4-1 to TRBJ1-2; D is perhaps TRBD1 (5 bases). This CDR3 has 16 amino acids. Germline V lookup: CDR1 MGHRA, CDR2 YSYEKL. Trimming removed 1 base from V and 3 bases from J, with 15 bases in between. CDR3 nucleotides: TGCGCCAGCAGCCAAGTTCTAGCAGGGCTCGACTATGGCTACACCTTC. Residues: CASSQVLAGLDYGYTF.

This sequence joins TRBV19 and TRBJ1-5; 9 bases line up with TRBD1. Losses at the gene ends were 3 bases for V and 7 bases for J; bases not matched to a gene: 7. This CDR3 contains 15 residues. The germline V gene encodes CDR1 LNHDA and CDR2 SQIVND (reference sequence). This chain's CDR3 is CASSIGTGLRQPQHF. Here the CDR3 DNA reads TGTGCCAGTAGTATCGGGACAGGGCTACGACAGCCCCAGCATTTT.

The CDR3 DNA reads TGTGCCAGCAGCCAAGGTCGGAAACTGAACACTGAAGCTTTCTTT. Protein: CASSQGRKLNTEAFF. The chain combines TRBV14 with TRBJ1-1; D unclear. Germline V gene sequence: CDR1 SGHDN, CDR2 FVKESK. The CDR3 consists of 15 residues. Trimming took off 1 base at V and 0 bases at J, with 9 bases between the two ends.

This clonotype was recorded many times. The rearrangement uses TRBV7-3 and TRBJ1-2; the D is unclear. The CDR3 extends over 13 amino acids. Per the germline V gene, CDR1 is SGHTA and CDR2 is FQGTGA. Trimming took off 5 bases at V and 0 bases at J, with 7 bases between the two ends. In DNA form, the CDR3 reads TGTGCCAGCAGCCCAGACCCTAACTATGGCTACACCTTC. This translates into CASSPDPNYGYTF.

In this sample, this clonotype turned up many times. This chain links TRBV12-3 or TRBV12-4 with TRBJ1-2; D call uncertain. Trimming shortened V by 2 bases and J by 8 bases, and 21 bases separated the two germline ends. The CDR3 consists of 16 residues. CDR3 in amino acids: CASSLWVRQHLWGYTF. The DNA for the CDR3 is TGTGCCAGCAGTTTATGGGTTCGGCAGCACCTATGGGGCTACACCTTC.

The table lists this clonotype with many counts. This chain joins TRBV10-3 and TRBJ1-1; 7 bases are a match to TRBD1. CDR1 and CDR2 (germline): ENHRY, SYGVKD. This CDR3 has 14 residues. The J segment lost 4 bases and the V segment lost 3 bases, leaving 5 bases of the junction unmatched. The DNA for the CDR3 is TGTGCCATCAGTGATGCAGGGGGAGGCACTGAAGCTTTCTTT. Protein sequence: CAISDAGGGTEAFF.

The rearrangement joins TRBV27 to TRBJ2-2; D call uncertain. V gave up 3 bases and J gave up 2 bases, with 7 bases separating them. CDR1 is MNHEY and CDR2 is SMNVEV in the germline V gene (reference sequence). This CDR3 contains 14 residues. The CDR3 loop is CASSLRSNTGELFF. CDR3 nucleotide sequence: TGTGCCAGCAGTTTGAGAAGTAACACCGGGGAGCTGTTTTTT.

V is TRBV30 and J is TRBJ1-5, with 8 bases that match TRBD1. CDR3 length: 13 amino acids. The V segment lost 2 bases and the J segment 4 bases; nucleotides outside the gene matches: 1. In germline, CDR1 is GTSNPN, CDR2 SVGIG (reference sequence). In DNA form, the CDR3 reads TGTGCCTGGAGTCGGGACAGGAATCAGCCCCAGCATTTT. As protein: CAWSRDRNQPQHF.

This clonotype was seen more than once but under ten times. The chain couples TRBV6-1 to TRBJ1-6; D gene uncertain. The CDR3 loop spans 14 amino acids. The V end was cut by 8 bases, the J end by 7 bases, with 15 bases between. The germline CDR1 and CDR2 sequences are MNHNS and SASEGT. The CDR3 nucleotides are TGTGCCAGCCTTAACGGGCCGACAAATTCACCCCTCCACTTT. This encodes CASLNGPTNSPLHF.

This clonotype was counted at least ten times. The V gene is TRBV5-1, the J gene TRBJ1-6; 7 bases match TRBD1. The germline V gene encodes CDR1 SGHRS and CDR2 YFSETQ. With V trimmed by 4 bases and J by 8 bases, 6 bases remained unmatched. The CDR3 runs to 14 residues. The CDR3 here is CASSVGQSYSPLHF. The CDR3 nucleotides are TGCGCCAGCAGCGTGGGACAGAGTTATTCACCCCTCCACTTT.

This clonotype was picked up many times. The CDR3 loop is CASSGTGGSGNTIYF. Written as DNA, the CDR3 is TGTGCCAGCAGCGGGACAGGGGGCTCAGGAAACACCATATATTTT. The chain employs TRBV7-9 and TRBJ1-3, with 12 bases identical to TRBD1. The CDR3 sequence is 15 residues long. Germline V lookup: CDR1 SEHNR, CDR2 FQNEAQ (reference sequence). Unmatched junction bases numbered 3, after V lost 5 bases and J lost 4 bases.

The V call is TRBV2, the J call TRBJ2-5, with 9 bases fitting TRBD2. Trimming cost V 3 bases and J 2 bases; bases outside gene matches: 10. The CDR3 spans 17 residues. Germline loops: CDR1 SNHLY, CDR2 FYNNEI. The CDR3 DNA reads as TGTGCCAGCAGTGATAGTTTGGCGGGAGGGATTCAAGAGACCCAGTACTTC. Translating it yields CASSDSLAGGIQETQYF.

The chain has TRBV3-1 and TRBJ1-2; unclear D gene. V lost 0 bases and J lost 7, with 12 bases in between. The length of the CDR3 is 14 residues. CDR1 and CDR2 from the germline V gene are LGHDT and YNNKEL (reference sequence). The CDR3: CASSQDPGSGGYTF. Written as DNA, the CDR3 is TGTGCCAGCAGCCAAGACCCGGGATCAGGTGGCTACACCTTC. Full variable domain (outside the CDR3, taken from reference TRBV3-1 and TRBJ1-2): DTAVSQTPKYLVTQMGNDKSIKCEQNLGHDTMYWYKQDSKKFLKIMFSYNNKELIINETVPNRFSPKSPDKAHLNLHINSLELGDSAVYFCASSQDPGSGGYTFGSGTRLTVV.

This clonotype was observed at least ten times. The gene calls are TRBV7-2 and TRBJ1-6; 7 bases match TRBD1. Germline CDR1 reads SGHTA; CDR2 reads FQGNSA. The CDR3 is 14 residues long. Trimming cost V 3 bases and J 6 bases; bases outside gene matches: 2. The CDR3 DNA is TGTGCCAGCAGCTTCTCAGGGGGTAATTCACCCCTCCACTTT. Translation: CASSFSGGNSPLHF.

This clonotype appeared many times. The V and J genes are TRBV7-2 and TRBJ1-1, with D possibly being TRBD1 (5 bases). Looked up from germline, CDR1 is SGHTA and CDR2 is FQGNSA. Deletions cut 2 bases from V and 2 bases from J, with 12 bases between. The CDR3 contains 15 residues. CDR3 coding DNA: TGTGCCAGCAGCTTAAGTATGGGGGTTAACACTGAAGCTTTCTTT. Its protein is CASSLSMGVNTEAFF.

This clonotype was picked up many times. The chain uses TRBV20-1 and TRBJ1-2; TRBD1 agrees at 10 bases. CDR3 length: 14 amino acids. J lost 7 bases, V lost 0 bases, and 5 bases had no gene match. Germline CDR1 and CDR2: DFQATT and SNEGSKA (reference sequence). CDR3 sequence reads: CSARDSGTGAGYTF. Here the CDR3 DNA reads TGCAGTGCTAGAGATTCCGGGACAGGGGCTGGCTACACCTTC.

This clonotype was recorded at least ten times. The rearrangement joins TRBV2 to TRBJ1-5, with no clear D. Trimming cost V 2 bases and J 0 bases, with 8 bases left between them. CDR3 size: 15 residues. Germline V gene lookup returns CDR1 SNHLY and CDR2 FYNNEI. The CDR3 nucleotides are TGTGCCAGCAGTGAACGCGGGGTTAGCAATCAGCCCCAGCATTTT. Translating it yields CASSERGVSNQPQHF.

As regards this clonotype: A much larger clone differs by one base, so this may be a read error. The CDR3 sequence is CASKEQGIAEELFF. The CDR3 DNA is TGTGCCAGCAAGGAACAGGGAATCGCCGAGGAGCTGTTTTTT. V and J are TRBV12-3 or TRBV12-4 and TRBJ2-2; possibly TRBD1 for D (6 bases). Trimming removed 7 bases from V and 10 bases from J, with 19 bases in between. This CDR3 comprises 14 residues.

The chain has TRBV6-6 and TRBJ2-7, with 7 bases identical to TRBD1. Trimming took 5 bases from V and 4 from J; bases not matched to a gene: 14. The CDR3 has 16 amino acids. The V gene's germline CDR1 is MNHNY and CDR2 SVGAGI (reference sequence). Here the CDR3 reads CASSQRPSGQRYEQYF. CDR3 nucleotide sequence: TGTGCCAGCAGTCAACGTCCCTCGGGACAGCGGTACGAGCAGTACTTC.

In this sample, this clonotype turned up many times. The chain recombines TRBV7-2 with TRBJ1-4; the D is unclear. The CDR3 runs 15 residues. V was clipped by 0 bases and J by 1 base, with 6 bases between them. Germline V gene lookup returns CDR1 SGHTA and CDR2 FQGNSA. The CDR3 is CASSLAGVTNEKLFF. The CDR3 DNA reads TGTGCCAGCAGCTTAGCTGGGGTAACTAATGAAAAACTGTTTTTT.

This clonotype has at least ten counts. The chain employs TRBV19 and TRBJ1-2, with a weak D call TRBD1 (6 bases). This CDR3 contains 14 residues. Trimming pared 8 bases from V and 5 bases from J, leaving 18 bases between. Germline-derived CDR1 and CDR2 are LNHDA and SQIVND (reference sequence). The CDR3 DNA follows: TGTGCCAGTTCTACTCGGACAGAACGTTATGGCTACACCTTC. Its translation: CASSTRTERYGYTF. Supplemented by reference TRBV19 and TRBJ1-2, the full variable domain reads DGGITQSPKYLFRKEGQNVTLSCEQNLNHDAMYWYRQDPGQGLRLIYYSQIVNDFQKGDIAEGYSVSREKKESFPLTVTSAQKNPTAFYLCASSTRTERYGYTFGSGTRLTVV.

This clonotype was counted ten times or more. The rearrangement uses TRBV7-2 and TRBJ1-3; 8 nucleotides align to TRBD1. CDR1 and CDR2 (germline): SGHTA, FQGNSA. V lost 5 bases and J lost 3; bases outside the gene matches: 6. The CDR3 has 15 residues. The CDR3 region has the DNA TGTGCCAGCAGCGCGGACGGGACAGGTGGAAACACCATATATTTT. It codes for CASSADGTGGNTIYF.

This clonotype was seen only a few times. The genes are TRBV2 and TRBJ2-3; 8 bases fit TRBD2. Germline values: CDR1 SNHLY, CDR2 FYNNEI. The trim removed 11 bases at V and 4 bases at J, leaving 8 bases unmatched. The CDR3 sequence is 13 residues long. This CDR3 is CASQSGSADTQYF. The CDR3 coding sequence is TGTGCCTCCCAAAGCGGGAGCGCAGATACGCAGTATTTT.